This T cell receptor (beta chain) was captured by sequencing in a study of blood T cell repertoires in COVID-19 (dated by TCRdb to 2019 to 2021). Looking at the study overall: The collaborator samples originated in the United States, Italy and Spain and spanned the acute and convalescent phases of COVID-19. Subjects who had been exposed to COVID-19, were actively infected with it, or had recovered from it provided the deeply sampled blood TCRbeta repertoires that made up the dataset. A de-identified subject ID, COVID-19 status, age in years and sex were almost always included in the sample metadata. The material from the prospective study consisted of cDNA or gDNA derived from T cells, B-cell-depleted T cells, or PBMCs. The samples were drawn from the first 160 participants of the ongoing ImmuneRACE study and from 950 to 1,500 subjects provided by 6 global collaborators. The repertoires were released in a freely available public database meant as a resource for research on the immune response to SARS-CoV-2. Where available, HLA class I and class II types were obtained from metadata supplied by the sample provider rather than from assay-based typing. Study-wide findings and limitations: How much clinical and demographic metadata was included differed by source and by participant, and the metadata was provided uncurated.

The immunoSEQ Assay, a bias-controlled multiplex PCR, was used to amplify TCRbeta CDR3 regions from genomic DNA. The original methods were these. Nucleated cell counts per sample were estimated from amplification of reference gene primers within the assay. Sequence reads were collapsed and filtered to measure the absolute abundance of every unique TCRbeta CDR3 rearrangement. Productive Simpson clonality was computed per sample as the square root of Simpson's diversity index over productive rearrangements. In TCRdb, the immuneACCESS table is reduced to in-frame sequences with V and J assigned. These tables do not hold every clone; where another copy was compared, an unresolved V gene accounts for under half, and the others remain unexplained. V, J and clone size are those of that table, while D and trimming were read from the DNA. The sample includes about 440,000 clones, with around 91% observed a single time. The ten largest clones take up 0.55% to 0.75% of the sample.

V and J are truncated by 3 bases and 5 bases respectively, leaving an intervening sequence of 11 bases. Taken from the germline V gene, the CDR1 and CDR2 loops are SGDLS and YYNGEE. Including the terminal cysteine and phenylalanine, the CDR3 comprises 13 residues. Here the CDR3 DNA is all that survives: 39 bases in frame from base 1. Notes on this clone: No antigen is known for it. Base qualities are not recorded, but no much larger clone differs from it by a single base.

Participants in the prospective study were enrolled through a virtual design, were aged roughly 18 to 100 years, and lived in some 24 United States geographic areas. Cohort assignment in the prospective study relied on participant-reported clinical history from a screening survey and a study questionnaire. For ImmuneRACE Cohort 3, a participant was defined as recovered based on two consecutive negative NP/OP PCR tests, clearance by a healthcare professional, or resolution of symptoms. Mobile phlebotomists in the prospective study collected whole blood, serum and a nasopharyngeal or oropharyngeal swab from every participant. Prospective study participants could optionally give additional blood draws and questionnaires over an approximately two-month period. Before DNA extraction, blood samples from the prospective study were shipped at room temperature or frozen.

The sequence came from a man between 18 and 29 years old who had recovered from COVID-19. The sequenced sample consisted of PBMCs or T cells enriched from blood (not recorded which). The receptor chain draws on TRBV9 and TRBJ1-2, with no confident D gene call. The CDR3: CASSEQSGYGYTF. The DNA sequence reads TGTGCCAGCAGCGAACAATCAGGTTATGGCTACACCTTC. The CDR3 plus the reference TRBV9 and TRBJ1-2 genes for the other parts give the full variable domain: DSGVTQTPKHLITATGQRVTLRCSPRSGDLSVYWYQQSLDQGLQFLIQYYNGEERAKGNILERFSAQQFPDLHSELNLSSLELGDSALYFCASSEQSGYGYTFGSGTRLTVV.